Listed below are T cell receptor beta chains from one sample, sequenced in a study of cytomegalovirus exposure and HLA in healthy donors. Method: immunoSEQ multiplex PCR; TCRdb's copy keeps in-frame clones and lacks some. The sample includes roughly 200,000 clones, approximately 80% of them seen just once. The specimen was PBMCs. These receptors came from a man under 40 in good health and CMV-seronegative. The CDR3 runs from the conserved cysteine through the conserved F or W. A D gene is named only where the DNA matches it firmly. Not all rows give a size; the values are once, few, many and, for expanded clones, a class.

j_call clone_size v_call d_call cdr3_aa cdr3_nt
TRBJ2-2 NA TRBV4-1 TRBD2 CASSQVPGLGGTGELFF TGCGCCAGCAGCCAAGTGCCGGGACTAGGGGGCACCGGGGAGCTGTTTTTT
TRBJ2-3 NA TRBV7-2 TRBD2 CASSPGTSGGPTTDTQYF TGTGCCAGCAGCCCAGGGACTAGCGGGGGGCCAACCACAGATACGCAGTATTTT
TRBJ2-1 NA TRBV18 TRBD2 CASSPLAGIGGEQFF TGTGCCAGCTCACCATTAGCGGGGATTGGAGGTGAGCAGTTCTTC
TRBJ2-1 NA TRBV5-1 TRBD2 CASSGTSGGFYEQFF TGCGCCAGCAGCGGAACTAGCGGGGGGTTCTATGAGCAGTTCTTC
TRBJ2-1 NA TRBV4-2 TRBD2 CASSQDRAGGRNEQFF TGTGCCAGCAGCCAAGATAGAGCGGGGGGGCGAAATGAGCAGTTCTTC
TRBJ2-5 once TRBV14 NA CASSQERGWSETQYF TGTGCCAGCAGCCAAGAACGGGGGTGGTCTGAGACCCAGTACTTC
TRBJ1-2 NA TRBV6-4 NA CASSLTDLPF TGTGCCAGCAGCTTGACAGACCTTCCCTTC
TRBJ2-1 NA TRBV6-4 TRBD2 CASSSGGINNEQFF TGTGCCAGCAGCTCCGGGGGGATAAACAATGAGCAGTTCTTC
TRBJ2-5 few TRBV6-1 TRBD1 CASSARQGWETQYF TGTGCCAGCAGTGCACGACAGGGTTGGGAGACCCAGTACTTC
TRBJ2-5 NA TRBV2 TRBD1 CASSGTGWEQYF TGTGCCAGCAGTGGGACAGGGTGGGAGCAGTACTTC
TRBJ2-6 NA TRBV29-1 TRBD1 CSVVPFPGQGPSGANVLTF TGCAGCGTTGTTCCCTTCCCGGGACAGGGGCCTTCTGGGGCCAACGTCCTGACTTTC
TRBJ2-3 NA TRBV2 TRBD1 CASTVGTGGTDTQYF TGTGCCAGCACGGTTGGCACAGGGGGCACAGATACGCAGTATTTT
TRBJ1-2 NA TRBV5-5 NA CASSSGSLRGGYTF TGTGCCAGCAGCTCCGGATCTCTGAGAGGTGGCTACACCTTC
TRBJ2-3 NA TRBV15 TRBD1 CATSGPQGALDTQYF TGTGCCACCAGCGGTCCACAGGGGGCATTAGATACGCAGTATTTT
TRBJ1-1 NA TRBV4-1 TRBD1 CASSQEGRTGTEAFF TGCGCCAGCAGCCAAGAAGGAAGGACAGGGACTGAAGCTTTCTTT
TRBJ1-3 once TRBV5-5 NA CASSLTPTGFSGNTIYF TGTGCCAGCAGCTTGACCCCTACAGGGTTCTCTGGAAACACCATATATTTT
TRBJ1-5 NA TRBV7-9 TRBD1 CASSLSGQGDQPQHF TGTGCCAGCAGCTTATCGGGACAGGGTGATCAGCCCCAGCATTTT